This entry is about one TCR beta chain. Its target is not known. The data are from a study of cytomegalovirus exposure and HLA in healthy donors. On the study more broadly: Membership in the Caucasian-associated ancestry cluster was found for 75% to 85% of a few hundred genotyped donors.

Use of 60 Vbeta and 13 Jbeta primers characterized the PCR. Sequencing was performed with immunoSEQ multiplex PCR; in TCRdb, only in-frame clones are kept and a portion is missing. The table records roughly 160,000 clones, around three quarters of them present only once. General study points: At a 0.05 false discovery rate, a later analysis found some 17,000 TCR beta sequences to be associated with HLA alleles. Several of the most significant clusters appeared linked to common viral pathogens, based on a later analysis. With DRB1 most and HLA-C fewest, TCR association rates differed between HLA loci in a later analysis.

The sample was PBMCs. The TCR sequence derives from a man in his fifties in good health and CMV-seropositive.

CDR3 in DNA: TGTGCCAGCAGCCAAGATTCTCCGGGAGAACTATATGGCTACACCTTC. Its translation: CASSQDSPGELYGYTF. This rearrangement joins TRBV4-2 to TRBJ1-2; the D is unclear. With 0 bases removed from V and 5 bases from J, the gap between germline ends came to 16 bases. This CDR3 is built from 16 residues. CDR1 is LGHNA, CDR2 YNFKEQ, per germline.